Listed here are 28 T cell receptor beta chains from one sample, sequenced in a study of blood T cell repertoires in COVID-19. The protocol was immunoSEQ multiplex PCR, while the TCRdb copy is restricted to in-frame clones and leaves out a portion. The sample consists of 25,000 to 30,000 clones, roughly 80% of them appearing once. Sequencing was performed on peripheral blood. These receptors all stem from a man aged 65-85 years with acute or convalescent COVID-19.

The rearrangement links TRBV28 to TRBJ2-6, with 8 nucleotides matching TRBD1. The CDR3 covers 18 residues. With 6 bases clipped from V and 0 bases from J, the junction kept 10 bases outside the gene matches. Looked up from germline, CDR1 is MDHEN and CDR2 is SYDVKM. The CDR3 loop is CASSTGQGSFSGANVLTF. CDR3 coding DNA: TGTGCCAGCAGCACTGGACAGGGCTCTTTCTCTGGGGCCAACGTCCTGACTTTC.

At least ten counts were recorded for this clone. The rearrangement links TRBV28 to TRBJ1-2, with a possible D match to TRBD1 (5 bases). The CDR3 contains 13 residues. V was cut by 2 bases and J by 3 bases, with 7 bases left in between. Germline V gives CDR1 MDHEN, CDR2 SYDVKM. The CDR3 DNA reads as TGTGCCAGCAGTTTAGGGGCAGACTATGGCTACACCTTC. Translating it yields CASSLGADYGYTF.

This chain connects TRBV28 to TRBJ1-2; 9 nucleotides match TRBD1. The CDR3 extends over 15 amino acids. Germline CDR1 and CDR2: MDHEN and SYDVKM. The junction had 10 bases not matched to a gene; V was cut back by 6 bases and J by 5 bases. CDR3 in DNA: TGTGCCAGCAGCTCCGGACAGGGGATTTTTTATGGCTACACCTTC. The encoded protein is CASSSGQGIFYGYTF.

The rearrangement uses TRBV27 and TRBJ2-1, with 8 positions matching TRBD2. V gave up 0 bases and J gave up 7 bases; unmatched junction bases: 8. Germline CDR1 is MNHEY and CDR2 is SMNVEV (reference sequence). This CDR3 is built from 16 residues. The CDR3 sequence is CASSLSPTGGLNEQFF. CDR3 coding DNA: TGTGCCAGCAGTTTATCCCCGACGGGAGGGTTAAATGAGCAGTTCTTC.

V usage is TRBV6-6 and J usage is TRBJ1-1; possibly TRBD1 for D (6 bases). Germline-derived CDR1 and CDR2 are MNHNY and SVGAGI (reference sequence). V lost 2 bases and J lost 4, with 11 bases in between. The CDR3 is 14 residues long. The CDR3 spells CASSYRGQSTEAFF. The CDR3 DNA sequence: TGTGCCAGCAGTTACCGAGGACAGTCCACTGAAGCTTTCTTT.

The chain couples TRBV30 to TRBJ1-3; a possible D gene is TRBD1 (5 bases). This CDR3 has 16 amino acids. V lost 2 bases, J lost 0 bases, and 14 bases lay in between. Looked up from germline, CDR1 is GTSNPN and CDR2 is SVGIG (reference sequence). CDR3: CAWSFSGLYSGNTIYF. CDR3 in DNA: TGTGCCTGGAGTTTCTCAGGGTTATACTCTGGAAACACCATATATTTT.

The chain has TRBV6-4 and TRBJ1-3; D is undetermined. Trimming left V 2 bases short and J 0 bases short, with 17 bases between. Looked up from germline, CDR1 is MRHNA and CDR2 is SNTAGT. The CDR3 is 18 residues long. The CDR3 is CASSDVQISAASGNTIYF. The DNA for the CDR3 is TGTGCCAGCAGTGACGTACAGATCTCGGCAGCCTCTGGAAACACCATATATTTT.

This chain links TRBV30 with TRBJ2-2; 10 positions match TRBD1. Unmatched junction bases numbered 7, after V lost 0 bases and J lost 6 bases. The CDR3 consists of 16 residues. Germline CDR1 is GTSNPN and CDR2 is SVGIG (reference sequence). This CDR3 is CAWSVRVGTGAGELFF. CDR3 nucleotide sequence: TGTGCCTGGAGTGTACGAGTTGGGACAGGGGCCGGGGAGCTGTTTTTT. Combining the CDR3 with reference TRBV30 and TRBJ2-2 gives the whole variable domain SQTIHQWPATLVQPVGSPLSLECTVEGTSNPNLYWYRQAAGRGLQLLFYSVGIGQISSEVPQNLSASRPQDRQFILSSKKLLLSDSGFYLCAWSVRVGTGAGELFFGEGSRLTVL.

Here the CDR3 DNA reads TGTGCCAGCAGCCGCGAGACTTCTGGGGCCAACGTCCTGACTTTC. This gives the protein CASSRETSGANVLTF. The genes are TRBV5-6 and TRBJ2-6; no reliable D call. V was shortened by 4 bases and J by 1 base, with 9 bases between the two germline ends. CDR1 SGHDT and CDR2 YYEEEE come from the germline V gene. This CDR3 comprises 15 residues.

This chain joins TRBV4-2 and TRBJ2-7; D ambiguous. This CDR3 is 16 amino acids long. Trimming pared 4 bases from V and 0 bases from J, leaving 16 bases between. Germline lookup yields CDR1 LGHNA and CDR2 YNFKEQ. The CDR3 DNA is TGTGCCAGCAGCCTTGCCTCCGAGGCTAGCTCCTACGAGCAGTACTTC. Translation: CASSLASEASSYEQYF.

The sample holds one count of this clone. The chain carries TRBV30 and TRBJ1-2, with a possible D match to TRBD1 (6 bases). The CDR3 has 15 residues. Per the germline V gene, CDR1 is GTSNPN and CDR2 is SVGIG (reference sequence). Trimming stripped 7 bases from V and 8 bases from J, with 26 bases between. The DNA for the CDR3 is TGTGCCTCCCGAGCGCCGGGACAACCGTCGGAGGGCTACACCTTC. The encoded protein is CASRAPGQPSEGYTF.

With respect to this clone: Other DNA sequences in this sample translate to the same CDR3. This sequence joins TRBV7-2 and TRBJ1-6; possible D gene TRBD1, 5 bases. Trimming left V 6 bases short and J 7 bases short, with 10 bases between. This CDR3 spans 13 amino acids. The germline CDR1 and CDR2 sequences are SGHTA and FQGNSA. Here the CDR3 DNA reads TGTGCCAGCAGGCCCGACAGCAATTCACCCCTCCACTTT. Protein product: CASRPDSNSPLHF.

This chain connects TRBV6-1 to TRBJ1-2; D perhaps matches TRBD1 (5 bases). Trimming took 1 base from V and 4 from J, leaving 16 bases between them. The CDR3 is 16 residues long. The germline gives CDR1 MNHNS, CDR2 SASEGT. Here the CDR3 reads CASSEVGRALGYGYTF. CDR3 DNA sequence: TGTGCCAGCAGTGAAGTGGGCAGGGCCCTGGGCTATGGCTACACCTTC.

This clone was found a few times. This chain connects TRBV9 to TRBJ1-2; 9 nucleotides agree with TRBD1. This CDR3 contains 15 residues. Trimming removed 4 bases from V and 7 bases from J; junction bases left unmatched: 11. The germline V gene encodes CDR1 SGDLS and CDR2 YYNGEE. Here the CDR3 reads CASSTRYRGRIGYTF. The CDR3 DNA follows: TGTGCCAGCAGCACCAGGTACAGGGGGCGGATTGGCTACACCTTC.

This clone is a singleton in its sample. The chain couples TRBV10-3 to TRBJ1-3; no clear D gene. The CDR3 is 15 residues long. Trimming pared 5 bases from V and 0 bases from J, leaving 11 bases between. CDR1 is ENHRY, CDR2 SYGVKD, per germline. CDR3 in DNA: TGTGCCATCAGTAGCGGGGATAGCTCTGGAAACACCATATATTTT. Its translation: CAISSGDSSGNTIYF.

The chain combines TRBV3-1 (or the pseudogene TRBV3-2) with TRBJ2-4, with D possibly matching TRBD1 (6 bases). V shed 5 bases and J shed 2 bases, with 13 bases lying between them. The CDR3 runs 15 residues. Germline assignment: CDR1 LGHDT and CDR2 YNNKEL (reference sequence). The CDR3 loop reads CASSILDSSKNIQYF. Written as DNA, the CDR3 is TGTGCCAGCAGCATCCTGGACAGTTCCAAAAACATTCAGTACTTC.

The chain is built from TRBV7-9 and TRBJ1-1; no definite D call. The V end was cut by 4 bases, the J end by 4 bases, with 10 bases between. CDR1 SEHNR and CDR2 FQNEAQ come from the germline V gene (reference sequence). This CDR3 comprises 13 residues. The CDR3 sequence is CASSSVPGTEAFF. In DNA form, the CDR3 reads TGTGCCAGCAGCTCCGTACCGGGCACTGAAGCTTTCTTT.

DNA for the CDR3: TGTGCCAGCAGTTACTCGGGTGTAAGGCGGGCTTTCTTT. As protein: CASSYSGVRRAFF. The rearrangement joins TRBV6-2 or TRBV6-3 to TRBJ1-1; D is ambiguous. The germline CDR1 and CDR2 sequences are MNHEY and SVGEGT. The CDR3 runs 13 residues. The V gene lost 0 bases and the J gene lost 11 bases, with 13 bases spanning the gap.

This clone was picked up one time. V gene TRBV4-2 combines with J gene TRBJ2-5; D is undetermined. CDR1 LGHNA and CDR2 YNFKEQ come from the germline V gene. V lost 1 base to trimming and J lost 3 bases, with 9 bases between them. The CDR3 is made up of 14 amino acids. As DNA, the CDR3 is TGTGCCAGCAGCCAAGCGACAACCGAAGAGACCCAGTACTTC. Translated: CASSQATTEETQYF.

The chain couples TRBV5-1 to TRBJ2-3, with 11 positions matching TRBD2. Germline V lookup: CDR1 SGHRS, CDR2 YFSETQ. This CDR3 contains 17 residues. V dropped 3 bases and J dropped 6; count of bases not matched to a gene: 12. CDR3 amino acids: CASSYGGTSGSGDTQYF. Here the CDR3 DNA reads TGCGCCAGCAGCTACGGGGGGACTAGCGGCTCGGGTGATACGCAGTATTTT.

This clone occurred once. The chain recombines TRBV6-2 or TRBV6-3 with TRBJ1-1; possibly TRBD1 for D (6 bases). The ends were cut back, 3 bases at V and 0 bases at J, with 11 bases in the middle. CDR3 length: 15 residues. The V gene's germline CDR1 is MNHEY and CDR2 SVGEGT. The CDR3 spells CASSYGGGLNTEAFF. In DNA form, the CDR3 reads TGTGCCAGCAGTTATGGCGGGGGCTTGAACACTGAAGCTTTCTTT.

With respect to this clone: At one boundary the junction diverges from the germline segment, which might be a read error. In DNA form, the CDR3 reads TGTGCCAGCGGGAGGACAGGGTCAGGCGACAAACTGGTTTTT. As protein: CASGRTGSGDKLVF. The chain has TRBV28 and TRBJ1-4, with 8 bases matching TRBD1. Germline CDR1 reads MDHEN; CDR2 reads SYDVKM. The CDR3 spans 14 residues.

V gene TRBV6-5 combines with J gene TRBJ2-7; the D gene is possibly TRBD1 (6 bases). The CDR3 runs 12 residues. Trimming removed 10 bases at V and 3 bases at J, with 13 bases between. Germline loops: CDR1 MNHEY, CDR2 SVGAGI. CDR3 sequence (DNA): TGTGCCACCGCCGAGACAGGCTACGAGCAGTACTTC. Protein product: CATAETGYEQYF.

The gene calls are TRBV7-3 and TRBJ2-1, with unresolved D. The CDR3 extends over 12 amino acids. Per the germline V gene, CDR1 is SGHTA and CDR2 is FQGTGA. The V end was cut by 4 bases, the J end by 4 bases, with 5 bases between. Here the CDR3 DNA reads TGTGCCAGCAGCTCAGGATACAATGAGCAGTTCTTC. Translating it yields CASSSGYNEQFF.

The V gene is TRBV7-9, the J gene TRBJ1-2, with 9 positions matching TRBD1. Germline assignment: CDR1 SEHNR and CDR2 FQNEAQ (reference sequence). With V trimmed by 4 bases and J by 0 bases, 6 bases remained unmatched. The CDR3 length is 16 residues. The CDR3 here is CASSSQGTGSNYGYTF. In nucleotides, the CDR3 is TGTGCCAGCAGCTCCCAAGGGACAGGGTCTAACTATGGCTACACCTTC.

The rearrangement joins TRBV4-2 to TRBJ2-1; D not resolved. This CDR3 region has 21 residues. Trimming shortened V by 0 bases and J by 6 bases, and 30 bases separated the two germline ends. Germline V gene lookup returns CDR1 LGHNA and CDR2 YNFKEQ. The CDR3 DNA reads TGTGCCAGCAGCCAAGAGAATACCCGCCGGGTGGCGAGTCCCCGATCCAATGAGCAGTTCTTC. It translates to CASSQENTRRVASPRSNEQFF.

This clone has a handful of counts. Sequence at one end of the junction differs from germline and may be a read error. Additional DNA sequences in this sample encode the identical CDR3. The genes are TRBV19 and TRBJ1-1, with D possibly being TRBD1 (5 bases). The germline gives CDR1 LNHDA, CDR2 SQIVND (reference sequence). CDR3 length: 17 residues. The CDR3 spells CASSTPGGGFGNTEAFF. DNA for the CDR3: TGCGCCAGTAGTACCCCCGGGGGGGGGTTTGGGAACACTGAAGCTTTCTTT.

The chain combines TRBV4-3 with TRBJ2-6; D unclear. Germline values: CDR1 LGHNA, CDR2 YSLEER. The CDR3 length is 17 residues. V was clipped by 3 bases and J by 0 bases, with 12 bases between them. The CDR3 region has the DNA TGCGCCAGCAGCCAGGTGCCTATCTCCTCTGGGGCCAACGTCCTGACTTTC. Protein sequence: CASSQVPISSGANVLTF.